This T cell receptor (beta chain) was documented in a study of monozygotic twins with inflammatory bowel disease (dated 2019 in TCRdb). Study-wide context: The complete study included approximately 30 monozygotic twin pairs: 19 IBD-discordant Danish pairs and nine German pairs, of which four were IBD-concordant and five were IBD-discordant. The search for disease-associated traits relied mainly on comparing IBD patients with their genetically identical healthy co-twins within discordant pairs. Each individual had, on average, about 151 000 unique TCRalpha sequences and 181 000 unique TCRbeta sequences available for analysis. Broad study findings and their caveats: The analysis was unable to tell different T cell subtypes apart. No single strong signal or clonotype linked to IBD turned up in the results, so the idea that one exists was not supported. Measured by the inverse Simpson index, TCRbeta repertoire diversity was lower in IBD patients than in their healthy co-twins. IBD patients shared fewer clonotypes with other individuals than healthy twins did, most markedly in patients showing signs of disease activity. Because patients received different immunosuppressive treatments, the repertoires may have picked up extra background noise and variability between individuals. Concordant and discordant twins showed no difference in repertoire similarity, possibly because of limited statistical power.

Note on this clonotype: This clone's antigen is unknown.

The germline V gene encodes CDR1 LGHDT and CDR2 YNNKEL (reference sequence). The CDR3 starts with the cysteine, ends with the phenylalanine, and has 15 residues. The DNA sequence is not available. From each donor, an approximately 2.4 ml peripheral blood sample was collected into PAXgene tubes and kept at -80 degrees C. Total RNA was isolated from whole blood with the PAXgene blood miRNA kit on an automated QIAcube, without T cell sorting. Peripheral blood from monozygotic twin pairs concordant or discordant for inflammatory bowel disease was subjected to deep TCRalpha and TCRbeta repertoire profiling with unique molecular barcoding. Smoking habits were recorded for all twin pairs, with individuals classified as current, former or never smokers. Library prep was done by 5' RACE. Each TCR library was prepared from 3,500 to 4,500 ng of total RNA. cDNA was synthesized with SMARTScribe reverse transcriptase in eight separate reactions per sample. During cDNA synthesis, template switching introduced unique molecular identifiers that contained a 6-nucleotide sample barcode. Two nested PCRs of 16 and 9 cycles amplified the TCRalpha and TCRbeta cDNA, and bead purification followed each PCR. Before amplification, the cDNA was both treated with uracil DNA-glycosylase and purified with the QIAquick PCR purification kit. The second PCR added Illumina TruSeq-compatible adapters along with sample-specific barcodes. TapeStation and Qubit were used to check library quality and concentration, and around 5.3 ng of each library was pooled. Sequencing of the pooled libraries was done on an Illumina HiSeq2500 single-index Rapid Run using custom sequencing primers and 2 x 100 bp reads. The original methods were these. PCR and sequencing errors were corrected by UMI-based consensus assembly using MiGEC version 1.2.6. MiXCR version 2.1.1 handled V(D)J alignment, clonotype assembly and CDR3 extraction. To normalise gene usage, clonotype sharing and MAIT/NKT TCR abundance, the analysis used the top 1000, 10 000 and 20 000 clonotypes per sample. After downsampling to 27 000 UMIs, diversity was calculated as the inverse Simpson index using the vegan R package. Statistical testing used paired Mann-Whitney U tests on the discordant twin pairs and applied Benjamini-Hochberg correction for multiple testing. TCRdb reprocessed the reads into one record per CDR3 protein sequence, lacking DNA. The V and J calls reflect TCRdb's pipeline rather than the authors' work. For this sample, the table gives approximately 330,000 distinct CDR3 sequences. The top ten constitute around 2% of the sample.

The chain was built from TRBV3-1 and TRBJ1-2; lacking DNA, the TRBD1 call made by TCRdb goes unchecked. This sequence was found in a human donor with ulcerative colitis or Crohn's disease, or a healthy co-twin of an affected twin (not recorded which). Sequencing used blood. The encoded CDR3 is CASSFLDSWDYGYTF.